This TCR beta chain derives from a study of blood T cell repertoires in COVID-19. In assigning cohorts, the study relied on participant-reported clinical history. Clones were sequenced by immunoSEQ multiplex PCR, and TCRdb holds only the in-frame ones, with some missing. The sample has a few hundred thousand clones, around 87% seen once. Germline assignment: CDR1 SNHLY and CDR2 FYNNEI. V shed 9 bases, J shed 7 bases, and the junction held 11 bases outside the gene matches. The CDR3 has 14 amino acids. Sequenced input: PBMCs or T cells enriched from blood (not recorded which). The chain has TRBV2 and TRBJ2-1, with 8 bases matching TRBD2. The receptor comes from a middle-aged man in a cohort exposed to, infected with or recovered from COVID-19 (not recorded which). This CDR3 is CARRSHGRGNEQFF. The CDR3 bases are TGTGCCAGGCGAAGCCACGGGAGGGGGAATGAGCAGTTCTTC. The complete variable domain, with remaining parts taken from reference TRBV2 and TRBJ2-1, reads EPEVTQTPSHQVTQMGQEVILRCVPISNHLYFYWYRQILGQKVEFLVSFYNNEISEKSEIFDDQFSVERPDGSNFTLKIRSTKLEDSAMYFCARRSHGRGNEQFFGPGTRLTVL.